The sequence of this T cell receptor (beta chain) was determined in a study of blood T cells in healthy people across ages. Study-wide context: About one barcoded beta molecule was captured per two T cells (by template switching).

This clonotype was counted between two and nine times. Antigen unknown. Findings and caveats of the study: Age brought a roughly linear fall in TCR beta diversity measured per million T cells.

A second PCR of roughly 7 to 11 cycles used a sample-barcoded 5' primer and a J-beta primer mix. The template-switch adaptor, which had 12 random nucleotides, put a tag on each cDNA molecule. Samples each returned at least 3 million CDR3-containing paired-end reads. TCRdb reprocessed the 5' RACE reads with MiXCR, giving one entry per CDR3 protein. The table lists roughly 700,000 distinct CDR3 sequences, around 45% of them singletons. With 6 bases clipped from V and 7 bases from J, the junction kept 18 bases outside the gene matches. The CDR3 length is 16 residues. The germline CDR1 and CDR2 sequences are SGHTA and FQGNSA.

Material for sequencing was blood. The chain joins TRBV7-2 to TRBJ2-7; the match to TRBD1 covers 7 bases. The receptor comes from a woman in her fifties or sixties in good health. The DNA of the CDR3 is TGTGCCAGCAGACGAAACCCGGGACAGCTTACGGGGGAGCAGTACTTC. Residues: CASRRNPGQLTGEQYF.